Described below is a single T cell receptor (beta chain) sequence and its context. Antigen unknown. The CDR3 spans 15 residues. The germline V gene encodes CDR1 SGHAT and CDR2 FQDESV (reference sequence). V dropped 0 bases and J dropped 4; count of bases not matched to a gene: 5. Separate from the approximately 700-subject first cohort was the 120-subject validation cohort, to which the donors belonged. These data come from a study of cytomegalovirus exposure and HLA in healthy donors. Across the study: According to later analysis, the same platform produced the roughly 130 validation and under 750 first-cohort repertoires.

Study observations and caveats: Three chains linked to CMV were shown in vitro to be specific for CMV antigens. High sensitivity and specificity were reportedly achieved when the classifier diagnosed cytomegalovirus status.

Some clones are missing from TCRdb's copy, which holds only in-frame ones; the method was immunoSEQ multiplex PCR. Of around 170,000 clones in the sample, roughly 85% were seen once. What was sequenced was PBMCs. J is TRBJ1-1 and V is TRBV11-1, with TRBD1 identical over 7 bases. This clonotype was sampled from a man between 18 and 29 years old in good health and CMV-seropositive. CDR3 nucleotides: TGTGCCAGCAGCTTAGCAGACAGGGTTCCCACTGAAGCTTTCTTT. Translated: CASSLADRVPTEAFF. The full variable domain, in which reference TRBV11-1 and TRBJ1-1 provide the parts outside the CDR3, is EAEVAQSPRYKITEKSQAVAFWCDPISGHATLYWYRQILGQGPELLVQFQDESVVDDSQLPKDRFSAERLKGVDSTLKIQPAELGDSAMYLCASSLADRVPTEAFFGQGTRLTVV.